A selection of T cell receptor beta chains follows, all from one sample in a study of quantifying T cell responses using KT2 cells. One entry per CDR3 protein results from TCRdb running MiXCR on the UMI-ligation and nested PCR reads. The sample comprises about 30,000 distinct CDR3 sequences, 7.3% of which are singletons, and less than 20% rests with the top ten. Sequencing was carried out using PBMCs spiked with cells of the T cell clone KT2. Receptors originate from a human donor. CDR3s include the opening cysteine and the closing phenylalanine or tryptophan. Each record gives: clone size, V gene, D gene, J gene, CDR3 DNA, CDR3 protein. The D gene is left open where the match is weak. Where a row states a size, it is once, few, many or the class of an expanded clone; other rows omit it.

abundance: few
v_gene: TRBV4-1
d_gene: TRBD1
j_gene: TRBJ2-7
CDR3nt: TGCGCCAGCAGCTTCAACTACTCCCCGGGACAGGGGACCTACGAGCAGTACTTC
CDR3aa: CASSFNYSPGQGTYEQYF

abundance: many
v_gene: TRBV27
d_gene: .
j_gene: TRBJ2-6
CDR3nt: TGTGCCAGCAGGACAGTCCTCTCTGGGGCCAACGTCCTGACTTTC
CDR3aa: CASRTVLSGANVLTF

abundance: many
v_gene: TRBV12-3/TRBV12-4
d_gene: .
j_gene: TRBJ1-4
CDR3nt: TGTGCCAGCAGTTTGTTTCCGGGGCTACTGTTTTTT
CDR3aa: CASSLFPGLLFF

abundance: many
v_gene: TRBV19
d_gene: .
j_gene: TRBJ1-2
CDR3nt: TGTGCCAGTAAACCCGGGACATACACTAACTATGGCTACACCTTC
CDR3aa: CASKPGTYTNYGYTF

abundance: few
v_gene: TRBV5-5
d_gene: .
j_gene: TRBJ2-1
CDR3nt: TGTGCCAGCATCCTGAATCCCGACTTTTACAATGAGCAGTTCTTC
CDR3aa: CASILNPDFYNEQFF

abundance: many
v_gene: TRBV5-1
d_gene: TRBD2
j_gene: TRBJ2-2
CDR3nt: TGCGCCAGTACGGGCGGCACTAGCGGGATAGCCGGGGAGCTGTTTTTT
CDR3aa: CASTGGTSGIAGELFF

abundance: many
v_gene: TRBV4-1
d_gene: .
j_gene: TRBJ1-5
CDR3nt: TGCGCCAGCAGCCAAGAAGGCAGCAATCAGCCCCAGCATTTT
CDR3aa: CASSQEGSNQPQHF

abundance: many
v_gene: TRBV5-1
d_gene: TRBD1
j_gene: TRBJ1-6
CDR3nt: TGCGCCAGCAGCTTGGCGGCAGGGGGCTATAATTCACCCCTCCACTTT
CDR3aa: CASSLAAGGYNSPLHF

abundance: many
v_gene: TRBV13
d_gene: .
j_gene: TRBJ2-3
CDR3nt: TGTGCCAGCAGCTTTAGGTCGGGTCCTCGCACAGATACGCAGTATTTT
CDR3aa: CASSFRSGPRTDTQYF

abundance: many
v_gene: TRBV11-2
d_gene: .
j_gene: TRBJ2-1
CDR3nt: TGTGCCAGCACCTTATTGGGGGGAGAGAGGAATGAGCAGTTCTTC
CDR3aa: CASTLLGGERNEQFF

abundance: once
v_gene: TRBV24-1
d_gene: TRBD2
j_gene: TRBJ2-1
CDR3nt: TGTGCCACCCGCGGGGGGGCCCACAATGAGCAGTTCTTC
CDR3aa: CATRGGAHNEQFF

abundance: many
v_gene: TRBV29-1
d_gene: .
j_gene: TRBJ2-3
CDR3nt: TGCAGCGTTGAACCGGGAACAGATACGCAGTATTTT
CDR3aa: CSVEPGTDTQYF

abundance: many
v_gene: TRBV12-3/TRBV12-4
d_gene: .
j_gene: TRBJ1-1
CDR3nt: TGTGCCAGCAGTTTAAGGACTGAAGCTTTCTTT
CDR3aa: CASSLRTEAFF

abundance: few
v_gene: TRBV5-8
d_gene: .
j_gene: TRBJ1-5
CDR3nt: TGTGCCAGCAGGATACAGGGAGGGTCAACGAATCAGCCCCAGCATTTT
CDR3aa: CASRIQGGSTNQPQHF

abundance: .
v_gene: TRBV4-2
d_gene: TRBD1
j_gene: TRBJ2-6
CDR3nt: TGTGCCAGCGGGACAGGGGACGGTGGGGCCAACGTCCTGACTTTC
CDR3aa: CASGTGDGGANVLTF

abundance: many
v_gene: TRBV7-2
d_gene: TRBD1
j_gene: TRBJ1-6
CDR3nt: TGTGCCAGCAGCTTAACAGGGGTCTATAATTCACCCCTCCACTTT
CDR3aa: CASSLTGVYNSPLHF

abundance: many
v_gene: TRBV5-1
d_gene: .
j_gene: TRBJ1-1
CDR3nt: TGCGCCAGCAGCTTGGATAGCATGAACACTGAAGCTTTCTTT
CDR3aa: CASSLDSMNTEAFF

abundance: .
v_gene: TRBV29-1
d_gene: TRBD1
j_gene: TRBJ1-4
CDR3nt: TGCAGCGTTGGGGGACAGACGACCGAAAAACTGTTTTTT
CDR3aa: CSVGGQTTEKLFF

abundance: many
v_gene: TRBV2
d_gene: TRBD2
j_gene: TRBJ2-1
CDR3nt: TGTGCCAGCAGTGATGCACTAGCGGGAGGGACTGAGCAGTTCTTC
CDR3aa: CASSDALAGGTEQFF

abundance: many
v_gene: TRBV28
d_gene: .
j_gene: TRBJ1-1
CDR3nt: TGTGCCAGCAGTTTAGAGGTAACCGAAGCTTTCTTT
CDR3aa: CASSLEVTEAFF

abundance: many
v_gene: TRBV9
d_gene: .
j_gene: TRBJ1-1
CDR3nt: TGTGCCAGCAGCCGGGGGGGTCTGACTGAAGCTTTCTTT
CDR3aa: CASSRGGLTEAFF

abundance: .
v_gene: TRBV3-1
d_gene: .
j_gene: TRBJ1-5
CDR3nt: TGTGCCAGCAGCCAAGATCCTCGTACGGGAGGAGGGCCCCAGCATTTT
CDR3aa: CASSQDPRTGGGPQHF

abundance: once
v_gene: TRBV18
d_gene: .
j_gene: TRBJ2-5
CDR3nt: TGTGCCAGCTCACCACTCAGGAGGTCGGTGGAAGAGACCCAGTACTTC
CDR3aa: CASSPLRRSVEETQYF

abundance: .
v_gene: TRBV5-4
d_gene: .
j_gene: TRBJ1-4
CDR3nt: TGTGCCAGCAGCGTGGACAGATATAATGAAAAACTGTTTTTT
CDR3aa: CASSVDRYNEKLFF

abundance: few
v_gene: TRBV15
d_gene: .
j_gene: TRBJ2-7
CDR3nt: TGTGCCACCAGCAGAGAACCGGGCTTCCTCGAGCAGTACTTC
CDR3aa: CATSREPGFLEQYF

abundance: many
v_gene: TRBV9
d_gene: TRBD2
j_gene: TRBJ2-2
CDR3nt: TGTGCCAGCAGCGTCCGCCTAGCGGGAGGTTCCGGGGAGCTGTTTTTT
CDR3aa: CASSVRLAGGSGELFF

abundance: few
v_gene: TRBV5-1
d_gene: TRBD1
j_gene: TRBJ1-1
CDR3nt: TGCGCCAGCAGCTTGGGGGGACAGCAGAACACTGAAGCTTTCTTT
CDR3aa: CASSLGGQQNTEAFF

abundance: few
v_gene: TRBV7-2
d_gene: TRBD2
j_gene: TRBJ2-3
CDR3nt: TGTGCCAGCAGCGGACTAGCGGGGATCACAGATACGCAGTATTTT
CDR3aa: CASSGLAGITDTQYF

abundance: few
v_gene: TRBV3-1
d_gene: .
j_gene: TRBJ1-1
CDR3nt: TGTGCCAGCAGCCAAAGTGTTTTTATGAACACTGAAGCTTTCTTT
CDR3aa: CASSQSVFMNTEAFF

abundance: many
v_gene: TRBV7-6
d_gene: .
j_gene: TRBJ2-1
CDR3nt: TGTGCCAGCAGCTTAGGGGTGGGGAATGAGCAGTTCTTC
CDR3aa: CASSLGVGNEQFF

abundance: few
v_gene: TRBV2
d_gene: .
j_gene: TRBJ1-5
CDR3nt: TGTGCCAGCAGTGTAGGGATGGAACAGCCCCAGCATTTT
CDR3aa: CASSVGMEQPQHF

abundance: many
v_gene: TRBV6-5
d_gene: .
j_gene: TRBJ2-7
CDR3nt: TGTGCCAGCAGTTTAACCGGGGGCCGGACCGAGCAGTACTTC
CDR3aa: CASSLTGGRTEQYF

abundance: few
v_gene: TRBV7-9
d_gene: .
j_gene: TRBJ1-5
CDR3nt: TGTGCCAGCAGCTTAGCTACACTGGGGGCGGGACGCAATCAGCCCCAGCATTTT
CDR3aa: CASSLATLGAGRNQPQHF

abundance: many
v_gene: TRBV20-1
d_gene: TRBD1
j_gene: TRBJ1-4
CDR3nt: TGCAGCCGTTACAGGGGGCTGAGGGAAAAACTGTTTTTT
CDR3aa: CSRYRGLREKLFF

abundance: .
v_gene: TRBV6-6
d_gene: .
j_gene: TRBJ1-6
CDR3nt: TGTGCCAGCAGTCCCGGGGGGGGCGCCTCCGCGCTGAATTCACCCCTCCACTTT
CDR3aa: CASSPGGGASALNSPLHF

abundance: few
v_gene: TRBV4-1
d_gene: TRBD2
j_gene: TRBJ2-7
CDR3nt: TGCGCCAGCAGCCAAGATCTCAACCGGGAGGGAATCTACGAGCAGTACTTC
CDR3aa: CASSQDLNREGIYEQYF

abundance: .
v_gene: TRBV7-9
d_gene: TRBD1
j_gene: TRBJ1-2
CDR3nt: TGTGCCAGCAAGCCCAGGGGGGGTAACTATGGCTACACCTTC
CDR3aa: CASKPRGGNYGYTF

abundance: few
v_gene: TRBV20-1
d_gene: .
j_gene: TRBJ1-1
CDR3nt: TGCAGTGCTAGACTACCAACAAGCGACACTGAAGCTTTCTTT
CDR3aa: CSARLPTSDTEAFF

abundance: many
v_gene: TRBV15
d_gene: .
j_gene: TRBJ1-4
CDR3nt: TGTGCCACCAGCAGAGAACTTCGACCCCAGTTCGCTAATGAAAAACTGTTTTTT
CDR3aa: CATSRELRPQFANEKLFF

abundance: .
v_gene: TRBV3-1
d_gene: TRBD1
j_gene: TRBJ2-3
CDR3nt: TGTGCCAGCAGCCAAGAGGGGGCCGACAGGGTGGCGTATTTT
CDR3aa: CASSQEGADRVAYF

abundance: few
v_gene: TRBV15
d_gene: .
j_gene: TRBJ1-4
CDR3nt: TGTGCCACCAGCAGATCCCCAGGAATGAATGAAAAACTGTTTTTT
CDR3aa: CATSRSPGMNEKLFF

abundance: many
v_gene: TRBV6-4
d_gene: .
j_gene: TRBJ2-3
CDR3nt: TGTGCCAGCAGTGATGGGCAGACCACAGATACGCAGTATTTT
CDR3aa: CASSDGQTTDTQYF

abundance: .
v_gene: TRBV4-1
d_gene: .
j_gene: TRBJ2-7
CDR3nt: TGCGCCAGCAGCCAAGTGATCCAGGTCCCCTACGAGCAGTACTTC
CDR3aa: CASSQVIQVPYEQYF

abundance: .
v_gene: TRBV15
d_gene: TRBD1
j_gene: TRBJ2-5
CDR3nt: TGTGCCACCAGCCTACATTCAGGGGGCGAAGAGACCCAGTACTTC
CDR3aa: CATSLHSGGEETQYF

abundance: few
v_gene: TRBV7-6
d_gene: TRBD2
j_gene: TRBJ2-3
CDR3nt: TGTGCCAGCAGCCAACCTGGTAGCGGGGGGGGGGGCGCGCAGTATTTT
CDR3aa: CASSQPGSGGGGAQYF

abundance: many
v_gene: TRBV4-2
d_gene: .
j_gene: TRBJ1-5
CDR3nt: TGTGCCAGCAGCCAAGATCTTTCGGGCGCGGCTGATCAGCCCCAGCATTTT
CDR3aa: CASSQDLSGAADQPQHF

abundance: many
v_gene: TRBV29-1
d_gene: .
j_gene: TRBJ1-6
CDR3nt: TGCAGCGTTCGTCCTGACTCCAATTCACCCCTCCACTTT
CDR3aa: CSVRPDSNSPLHF

abundance: few
v_gene: TRBV5-1
d_gene: TRBD2
j_gene: TRBJ2-1
CDR3nt: TGCGCCAGCAGCTTGCCTCTAGCGGGAGGCTCCATCAATGAGCAGTTCTTC
CDR3aa: CASSLPLAGGSINEQFF

abundance: .
v_gene: TRBV2
d_gene: .
j_gene: TRBJ2-1
CDR3nt: TGTGCCAGCAGTGTAGAGTGGACCTACAATGAGCAGTTCTTC
CDR3aa: CASSVEWTYNEQFF

abundance: few
v_gene: TRBV12-3/TRBV12-4
d_gene: .
j_gene: TRBJ1-2
CDR3nt: TGTGCCAGCAGAGTAGGGGGGTATGGCTACACCTTC
CDR3aa: CASRVGGYGYTF

abundance: .
v_gene: TRBV5-4
d_gene: .
j_gene: TRBJ2-1
CDR3nt: TGTGCCAGCAGCGGGGGTCCCTCCTACAATGAGCAGTTCTTC
CDR3aa: CASSGGPSYNEQFF

abundance: few
v_gene: TRBV19
d_gene: .
j_gene: TRBJ2-5
CDR3nt: TGTGCCAGTAGGGACGAGGGGGGGACCCAGTACTTC
CDR3aa: CASRDEGGTQYF

abundance: many
v_gene: TRBV5-4
d_gene: .
j_gene: TRBJ2-3
CDR3nt: TGTGCCAGCAGCTTACAGCGGGTAGCAGATACGCAGTATTTT
CDR3aa: CASSLQRVADTQYF

abundance: few
v_gene: TRBV20-1
d_gene: TRBD1
j_gene: TRBJ2-3
CDR3nt: TGCAGTGCTTACTCTCGGACAGGGGACCACACAGATACGCAGTATTTT
CDR3aa: CSAYSRTGDHTDTQYF

abundance: .
v_gene: TRBV28
d_gene: TRBD2
j_gene: TRBJ2-1
CDR3nt: TGTGCCAGCAGTTTGGCGACTAGCGGGGTCTCCTACAATGAGCAGTTCTTC
CDR3aa: CASSLATSGVSYNEQFF

abundance: many
v_gene: TRBV5-1
d_gene: .
j_gene: TRBJ1-2
CDR3nt: TGCGCCAGCAGCCTGGACTACTATGGCTACACCTTC
CDR3aa: CASSLDYYGYTF

abundance: many
v_gene: TRBV5-4
d_gene: .
j_gene: TRBJ1-1
CDR3nt: TGTGCCAGCAGCTTGGACCAAGGGCCCCGCGCAGCTTTCTTT
CDR3aa: CASSLDQGPRAAFF

abundance: .
v_gene: TRBV27
d_gene: .
j_gene: TRBJ2-5
CDR3nt: TGTGCCAGCAGTTCCAGACTAGGGGGAGAGACCCAGTACTTC
CDR3aa: CASSSRLGGETQYF

abundance: few
v_gene: TRBV4-1
d_gene: TRBD1
j_gene: TRBJ2-1
CDR3nt: TGCGCCAGCAGTGAGGGAGTCGGGACAGTCGACAATGAGCAGTTCTTC
CDR3aa: CASSEGVGTVDNEQFF

abundance: many
v_gene: TRBV20-1
d_gene: .
j_gene: TRBJ2-7
CDR3nt: TGCAGTGCCGAAGAGGCAGGGCGAGGGGAGCAGTACTTC
CDR3aa: CSAEEAGRGEQYF